These 16 T cell receptor gamma chains were sequenced from one sample in a study of γδ T cells in repeated Plasmodium falciparum infection. Vgamma9/Vdelta2+ and Vdelta2-negative gammadelta T cells were flow-sorted from PBMC for bulk sequencing. TCRdb re-analyzed the multiplex PCR reads via CATT. The sample holds about 15,000 gamma-chain clones; under 2% are singletons and the top ten take around 30%. Specimen: gamma-delta T cells from blood. These receptors all stem from a pool of human donors (malaria-infected and uninfected, not separated).

A word on this clone: TCRdb's entry gives the protein of a much larger clone, which mismatches this DNA's translation at residue 5, likely from a read error; the protein reported here is translated from the DNA. The CDR3: CALWLFISNYYKKLF. The DNA for the CDR3 is TGTGCCTTGTGGTTATTCATATCGAATTATTATAAGAAACTCTTT. The chain has TRGV9 and TRGJ1 or TRGJ2. The J gene, absent from TCRdb, was called here by matching the DNA to germline. With 6 bases clipped from V and 0 bases from J, the junction kept 11 bases outside the gene matches. CDR1 is GITISATS, CDR2 ISYDGTV, per germline (reference sequence). The CDR3 sequence is 15 residues long.

The table lists this clone with many counts. The CDR3, as DNA: TGTGCCTTGTGGGAGGTGCGGGGGTCAAAAAAAATCAAGGTATTT. It translates to CALWEVRGSKKIKVF. V is TRGV9 and J is TRGJP. Germline matching of the DNA provided the J gene here, since TCRdb leaves it blank. CDR3 length: 15 residues. Germline trimming cut 0 bases from V and 16 bases from J; bases unmatched to any gene: 9. Germline V gene lookup returns CDR1 GITISATS and CDR2 ISYDGTV (reference sequence).

In the case of this clone: For this DNA, TCRdb reports the protein of a much larger clone, which diverges at residue 7, most likely from a read error; the protein presented here is translated directly from the DNA. The chain is built from TRGV9 and TRGJP. The J gene was not available in TCRdb and was assigned here by matching the DNA to germline segments. CDR3 length: 17 amino acids. The V gene end was trimmed by 0 bases and the J gene end by 9 bases; junction bases not matched to a gene: 8. Per the germline V gene, CDR1 is GITISATS and CDR2 is ISYDGTV (reference sequence). The CDR3 DNA reads as TGTGCCTTGTGGGAGGTGCATGTTGGGTTGGGCAAAAAAATCAAGGTATTT. This gives the protein CALWEVHVGLGKKIKVF.

This clone was counted only a few times. This likely reflects a read error, since a far larger clone is one base away. No DNA is shown, since the ends of the CDR3 on it are uncertain; the CDR3 is the one TCRdb lists. CDR3 loop: CALWEVRSNSLAVEQHLLSQVSIGRIQHF. The J gene went uncalled, whereas the V gene is TRGV9. Including both end residues, the CDR3 is 29 amino acids long. Germline assignment: CDR1 GITISATS and CDR2 ISYDGTV (reference sequence).

The sample holds many counts of this clone. With only one base between it and a far larger clone, this is likely a read error. The V call is TRGV9, the J call TRGJ1 or TRGJ2. Here the J gene was assigned by germline matching of the DNA, as TCRdb has none. The CDR3 consists of 14 residues. J gave up 7 bases and V 0 bases, and 9 bases lay outside the gene matches. Germline loops: CDR1 GITISATS, CDR2 ISYDGTV (reference sequence). CDR3 DNA: TGTGCCTTGTGGGAGGTGCACCTATACTATAAGAAACTCTTT. As protein: CALWEVHLYYKKLF.

This clone was counted at least ten times. The protein held in TCRdb is that of a much larger clone and does not match this DNA's translation at residue 2, likely because of a read error; the protein shown is translated from the DNA. The chain carries TRGV9 and TRGJP2. In the absence of a J gene in TCRdb, the DNA was matched to germline to assign it here. This CDR3 has 15 amino acids. CDR1 is GITISATS and CDR2 is ISYDGTV in the germline V gene (reference sequence). The CDR3 region is CTLWEPVGSDWIKTF. The CDR3 DNA reads as TGTACCTTGTGGGAGCCGGTCGGTAGTGATTGGATCAAGACGTTT.

This clone appeared many times. The mismatch at residue 9 between this DNA's translation and the TCRdb protein of a much larger clone likely reflects a read error; the protein shown is translated from the DNA. J is TRGJP and V is TRGV9. In the absence of a J gene in TCRdb, the DNA was matched to germline to assign it here. Germline V gene sequence: CDR1 GITISATS, CDR2 ISYDGTV (reference sequence). The CDR3 extends over 15 amino acids. CDR3 in DNA: TGTGCCTTGTGGGAGGTAAAGTTGGACAAAAAAATCAAGGTATTT. It codes for CALWEVKLDKKIKVF.

This clone was seen a few times. TCRdb lists the protein of a much larger clone for this DNA, which differs at residue 8, so this is likely a read error; the protein given here is translated from the DNA itself. The rearrangement uses TRGV9 and TRGJP. TCRdb offers no J gene call, so here the DNA was matched to germline to obtain one. The CDR3 runs to 20 residues. With 0 bases clipped from V and 9 bases from J, the junction kept 17 bases outside the gene matches. From germline, CDR1 is GITISATS and CDR2 ISYDGTV (reference sequence). The CDR3 is CALWEVRGALRGLGKKIKVF. DNA for the CDR3: TGTGCCTTGTGGGAGGTGCGAGGGGCCCTCCGGGGGTTGGGCAAAAAAATCAAGGTATTT.

In the case of this clone: The protein TCRdb gives is from a much larger clone and does not agree with this DNA's translation at residue 7, likely a read error; the protein shown here comes from the DNA. The chain joins TRGV4 to TRGJ1 or TRGJ2. The trim removed 4 bases at V and 6 bases at J, leaving 6 bases unmatched. In germline, CDR1 is EGSTGY, CDR2 YDSYTSSV. The CDR3 totals 12 residues. The CDR3 protein is CATWERSYKKLF. The CDR3 DNA reads TGTGCCACCTGGGAGCGGAGTTATAAGAAACTCTTT.

This clone occurred a few times. The translation of this DNA and the TCRdb protein of a much larger clone differ at residue 6, probably owing to a read error; the protein shown here is translated from the DNA. The chain combines TRGV3 with TRGJ1 or TRGJ2. The CDR3 is 13 amino acids. Germline V CDR1 and CDR2: VTNTFY, YDVSTARD (reference sequence). V lost 2 bases and J lost 6; bases outside the gene matches: 7. CDR3 residues: CATWDMRIYKKLF. For the CDR3, the DNA is TGTGCCACCTGGGACATGCGAATTTATAAGAAACTCTTT.

This clone was seen repeatedly, ten times or more. The V call is TRGV4, the J call TRGJ1 or TRGJ2. The CDR3 has 17 amino acids. Germline V CDR1 and CDR2: EGSTGY, YDSYTSSV. V was clipped by 0 bases and J by 0 bases; unmatched bases: 11. The CDR3 region has the DNA TGTGCCACCTGGGATGGGCCTTATACGACGAATTATTATAAGAAACTCTTT. Encoded protein: CATWDGPYTTNYYKKLF.

This clone has ten or more counts. The protein held in TCRdb is that of a much larger clone and does not match this DNA's translation at residue 3, likely because of a read error; the protein shown is translated from the DNA. The genes are TRGV9 and TRGJ1 or TRGJ2. This CDR3 contains 11 residues. Germline V CDR1 and CDR2: GITISATS, ISYDGTV (reference sequence). CDR3 sequence: CASWEQYKKLF. CDR3 DNA: TGTGCCTCGTGGGAGCAATATAAGAAACTCTTT.

This clone was detected only a few times. This is likely an artifact of a read error, given a far larger clone one base away. The sample holds other DNA sequences that translate to the same CDR3. The gene calls are TRGV3 and TRGJ1 or TRGJ2. The J gene was missing in TCRdb and was found by matching the end of the DNA to germline. This CDR3 has 15 amino acids. Germline V gene sequence: CDR1 VTNTFY, CDR2 YDVSTARD (reference sequence). V shed 0 bases, J shed 7 bases, and the junction held 12 bases outside the gene matches. DNA of the CDR3: TGTGCCACCTGGGACAGGCGTGCGAGATACTATAAGAAACTCTTT. Translating it yields CATWDRRARYYKKLF.

This clone has ten or more counts. With a far larger clone one base away, a read error is the likely cause. Other DNA variants within this sample encode the same CDR3. The rearrangement links TRGV8 to TRGJ1 or TRGJ2. The germline V gene encodes CDR1 VENAVY and CDR2 YDSYNSRV. This CDR3 contains 13 residues. J lost 7 bases, V lost 6 bases, and 12 bases had no gene match. The CDR3 loop is CATWNPPGYKKLF. As DNA, the CDR3 is TGTGCCACCTGGAACCCCCCCGGCTATAAGAAACTCTTT.

This clone was seen more than once but under ten times. A far more abundant clone sits one base away, making this likely a read error. In the same sample, other DNA sequences code for this CDR3. The chain employs TRGV9 and TRGJ1 or TRGJ2. Here the J gene came from matching the DNA to germline, since TCRdb omits it. The CDR3 extends over 15 amino acids. Germline trimming cut 0 bases from V and 3 bases from J; bases unmatched to any gene: 8. Germline CDR1 GITISATS, CDR2 ISYDGTV (reference sequence). CDR3 DNA sequence: TGTGCCTTGTGGGAGGTGTTCCCAGCTTATTATAAGAAACTCTTT. The encoded protein is CALWEVFPAYYKKLF.

Ten or more counts support this clone. The protein recorded in TCRdb matches a much larger clone and deviates from this DNA's translation at residue 6, suggesting a read error; the protein here is obtained by translating the DNA. CDR3: CALWEAPEKLF. In nucleotides, the CDR3 is TGTGCCTTGTGGGAGGCGCCCGAGAAACTCTTT. J is TRGJ1 or TRGJ2 and V is TRGV9. The CDR3 is 11 amino acids. V trimming: 2 bases; J trimming: 11 bases; junction bases outside the gene matches: 6. Germline CDR1 reads GITISATS; CDR2 reads ISYDGTV (reference sequence).